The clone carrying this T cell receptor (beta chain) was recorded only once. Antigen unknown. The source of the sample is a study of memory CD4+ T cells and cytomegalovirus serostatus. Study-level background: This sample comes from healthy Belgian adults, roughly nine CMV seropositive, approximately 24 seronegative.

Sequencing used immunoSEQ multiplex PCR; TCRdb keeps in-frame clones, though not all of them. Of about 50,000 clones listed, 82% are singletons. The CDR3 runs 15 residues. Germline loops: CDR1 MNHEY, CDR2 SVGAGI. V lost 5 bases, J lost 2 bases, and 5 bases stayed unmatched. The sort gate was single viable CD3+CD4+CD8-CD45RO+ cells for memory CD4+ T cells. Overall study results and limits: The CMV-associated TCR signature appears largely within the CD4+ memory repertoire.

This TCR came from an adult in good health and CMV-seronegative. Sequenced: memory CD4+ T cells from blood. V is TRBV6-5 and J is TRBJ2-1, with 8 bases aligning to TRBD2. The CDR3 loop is CASSPFGGAYNEQFF. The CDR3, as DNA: TGTGCCAGCAGTCCCTTCGGGGGGGCCTACAATGAGCAGTTCTTC.